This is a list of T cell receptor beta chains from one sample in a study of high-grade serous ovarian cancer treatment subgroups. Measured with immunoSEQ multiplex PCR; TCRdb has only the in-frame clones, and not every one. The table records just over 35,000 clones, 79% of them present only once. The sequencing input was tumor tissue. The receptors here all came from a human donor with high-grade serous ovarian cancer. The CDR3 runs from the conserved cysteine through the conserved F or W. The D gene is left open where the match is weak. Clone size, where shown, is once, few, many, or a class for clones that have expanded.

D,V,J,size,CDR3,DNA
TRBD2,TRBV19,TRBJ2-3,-,CATLQGAGEGDTQYF,TGTGCCACCCTCCAGGGAGCGGGAGAGGGAGATACGCAGTATTTT
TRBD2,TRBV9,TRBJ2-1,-,CASSVGLAGGQSEQFF,TGTGCCAGCAGCGTGGGCCTAGCGGGGGGGCAGTCGGAGCAGTTCTTC
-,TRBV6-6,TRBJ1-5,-,CASSRGITGNQPQHF,TGTGCCAGCAGTCGGGGGATTACTGGAAATCAGCCCCAGCATTTT
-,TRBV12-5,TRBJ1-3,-,CASRDDGNTIYF,TGTGCTAGCCGGGACGATGGAAACACCATATATTTT
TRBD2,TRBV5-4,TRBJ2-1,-,CASSLETAGAYNEQFF,TGTGCCAGCAGCTTGGAGACAGCGGGAGCCTACAATGAGCAGTTCTTC
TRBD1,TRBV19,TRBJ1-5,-,CASSIQGANQPQHF,TGTGCCAGTAGTATCCAGGGGGCAAATCAGCCCCAGCATTTT
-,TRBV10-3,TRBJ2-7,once,CAISESHSSYEQYF,TGTGCCATCAGTGAGTCGCATAGTTCCTACGAGCAGTACTTC
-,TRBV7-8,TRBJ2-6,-,CASSPSTGANVLTF,TGTGCCAGCAGCCCATCCACTGGGGCCAACGTCCTGACTTTC
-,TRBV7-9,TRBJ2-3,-,CASSLSNTQYF,TGTGCCAGCAGCTTAAGTAATACGCAGTATTTT
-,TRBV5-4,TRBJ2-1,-,CASSRGAGQLYNEQFF,TGTGCCAGCAGCCGAGGTGCGGGACAGCTTTACAATGAGCAGTTCTTC
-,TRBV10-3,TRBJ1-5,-,CAIWEGQINQPQHF,TGTGCCATATGGGAGGGCCAGATCAATCAGCCCCAGCATTTT
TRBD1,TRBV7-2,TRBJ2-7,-,CASSLTGAYEQYF,TGTGCCAGCAGCTTAACAGGGGCCTACGAGCAGTACTTC
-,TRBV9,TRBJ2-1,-,CASGEYNEQFF,TGTGCCAGCGGAGAATACAATGAGCAGTTCTTC
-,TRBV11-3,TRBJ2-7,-,CASSLDLGEQYF,TGTGCCAGCAGCTTAGATTTGGGAGAGCAGTACTTC
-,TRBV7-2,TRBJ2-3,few,CASSSGAIAADTQYF,TGTGCCAGCAGCTCCGGAGCTATAGCGGCAGATACGCAGTATTTT
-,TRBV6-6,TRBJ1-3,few,CASTSGNTIYF,TGTGCCAGCACCTCTGGAAACACCATATATTTT
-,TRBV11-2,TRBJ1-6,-,CASSLIPRRSPLHF,TGTGCCAGCAGCTTAATCCCCCGTCGTTCACCCCTCCACTTT
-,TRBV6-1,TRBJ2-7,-,CASRVPGVSGYEQYF,TGTGCCAGCAGAGTCCCGGGGGTTAGTGGCTACGAGCAGTACTTC
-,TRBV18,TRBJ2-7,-,CASSPSDGAWYEQYF,TGTGCCAGCTCACCCTCCGATGGAGCATGGTACGAGCAGTACTTC
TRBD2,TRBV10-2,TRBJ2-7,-,CATPPKRGYEQYF,TGCGCCACCCCCCCAAAGCGGGGCTACGAGCAGTACTTC
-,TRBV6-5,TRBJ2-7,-,CASSWLNEQYF,TGTGCCAGCAGTTGGCTAAACGAGCAGTACTTC
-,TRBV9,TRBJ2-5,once,CASSVVGDNQETQYF,TGTGCCAGCAGCGTAGTTGGTGACAACCAAGAGACCCAGTACTTC
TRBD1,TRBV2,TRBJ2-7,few,CASSRQGYEQYF,TGTGCCAGCAGCCGACAGGGGTACGAGCAGTACTTC